The rows below give T cell receptor beta chains drawn from one sample of a study of Graves' ophthalmopathy and Graves' hyperthyroidism. TCRdb passed the multiplex PCR reads through MiXCR, listing each CDR3 protein once. The sample lists 350,000 to 400,000 distinct CDR3 sequences, approximately 16% occurring once. The material sequenced was peripheral blood. These receptors came from a woman younger than 35 with Graves' ophthalmopathy. The CDR3 runs from the conserved cysteine through the conserved F or W. D genes are given only for firm matches. Rows give clone size only sometimes, using once, few, many, or a class for an expanded clone.

clone size,D gene,J gene,V gene,CDR3 DNA,CDR3 protein
many,NA,TRBJ2-7,TRBV7-2,TGTGCCAGCAGCTTAGGGCAGCAGGGGGGGAGCTCCTACGAGCAGTACTTC,CASSLGQQGGSSYEQYF
many,NA,TRBJ1-3,TRBV28,TGTGCCAGCGGAAAGGGGGGGTCTACTGGAAACACCATATATTTT,CASGKGGSTGNTIYF
NA,TRBD1,TRBJ2-5,TRBV7-9,TGTGCCAGCGGCCTACCGGGACAGGGGGCTGAAGAGACCCAGTACTTC,CASGLPGQGAEETQYF
many,TRBD1,TRBJ2-7,TRBV6-5,TGTGCCAGCAGTTACTCGGAGCGGACAGGGTACGAGCAGTACTTC,CASSYSERTGYEQYF
few,TRBD1,TRBJ1-5,TRBV4-2,TGTGCCAGCAGCCAAATCACAGGGGGAGGGTCGAGCAATCAGCCCCAGCATTTT,CASSQITGGGSSNQPQHF
many,NA,TRBJ2-7,TRBV18,TGTGCCAGCTCACCACTGGGGATCGGCGACGAGCAGTACTTC,CASSPLGIGDEQYF
many,NA,TRBJ1-2,TRBV11-2,TGTGCCAGCAGCTTATCTGGCGGCTACACCTTC,CASSLSGGYTF
many,NA,TRBJ1-5,TRBV28,TGTGCCAGCAGTTTATTGGGTCCCCAAGGGGGTCAGCCCCAGCATTTT,CASSLLGPQGGQPQHF
many,NA,TRBJ2-2,TRBV28,TGTGCCAGCGCCCCACTCGGCACCGGGGAGCTGTTTTTT,CASAPLGTGELFF
many,NA,TRBJ1-2,TRBV6-5,TGTGCCAGCAGTTACTCGACTGACCTCGAGGATGGCTACACCTTC,CASSYSTDLEDGYTF
NA,NA,TRBJ1-1,TRBV11-2,TGTGCCAGCAGCCATGACAGGCCTATGAACACTGAAGCTTTCTTT,CASSHDRPMNTEAFF
many,TRBD1,TRBJ2-7,TRBV28,TGTGCCAGCAGTTTTGGGACAGGGCCCTACGAGCAGTACTTC,CASSFGTGPYEQYF
many,TRBD2,TRBJ2-5,TRBV27,TGTGCCAGCACCTCCCTAGCGGGCGGCCACCAAGAGACCCAGTACTTC,CASTSLAGGHQETQYF
many,NA,TRBJ1-1,TRBV20-1,TGCAGTGCTAGAGATTTAGGGGTCGATCGGGCTTCAGCTTTCTTT,CSARDLGVDRASAFF
many,NA,TRBJ1-1,TRBV11-3,TGTGCCAGCTCCGGCGGGGAGGAAGCTTTCTTT,CASSGGEEAFF
once,TRBD1,TRBJ2-5,TRBV11-1,TGTGCCAGCAGCCCGGCCGGGACAGAGCAAGAGACCCAGTACTTC,CASSPAGTEQETQYF
NA,NA,TRBJ2-7,TRBV7-2,TGTGCCAGCAGCCGTGACAGAGGGGAATACGAGCAGTACTTC,CASSRDRGEYEQYF
many,NA,TRBJ1-5,TRBV28,TGTGCCAGCAGTTTTCAGGGAATTCAGCCCCAGCATTTT,CASSFQGIQPQHF
NA,NA,TRBJ1-1,TRBV6-5,TGTGTCAGCAGTTACGAAGACTACACTGAAGCTTTCTTT,CVSSYEDYTEAFF
many,NA,TRBJ1-5,TRBV7-2,TGTGCCAGCAGCGCGTCCAAGGGCAATCAGCCCCAGCATTTT,CASSASKGNQPQHF
many,TRBD1,TRBJ1-2,TRBV12-3/TRBV12-4,TGTGCCAGCAGGGGGGACAGGGGCGCTGACTATGGCTACACCTTC,CASRGDRGADYGYTF
many,TRBD2,TRBJ2-7,TRBV27,TGTGCCAGCAGTTACGGGGGGGCTCAAACCTACGAGCAGTACTTC,CASSYGGAQTYEQYF
many,NA,TRBJ2-6,TRBV28,TGTGCCAGCTGCGGCAGGGTAGAGGCCAACGTCCTGACTTTC,CASCGRVEANVLTF
many,TRBD1,TRBJ2-7,TRBV27,TGTGCCAGCAGTTTATCCGGGACAGGGAGAAGTAAGTGGCAGTACTTC,CASSLSGTGRSKWQYF
many,NA,TRBJ2-7,TRBV5-1,TGCGCCAGCAGCGAGGGGGCCGTGGGGACTAGTTCCGAGCAGTACTTC,CASSEGAVGTSSEQYF
many,TRBD2,TRBJ2-7,TRBV2,TGTGCCCACACCGGAGCTAGCGGGGCCTACGAGCAGTACTTC,CAHTGASGAYEQYF
many,TRBD1,TRBJ2-7,TRBV6-5,TGTGCCAGCAGGCGGAAGGGGACAGGGCCTTACGAGCAGTACTTC,CASRRKGTGPYEQYF
many,TRBD2,TRBJ2-7,TRBV7-2,TGTGCCAGCAGCTTACGCCTAGCGGTCGAGCAGTACTTC,CASSLRLAVEQYF
many,NA,TRBJ1-1,TRBV4-3,TGCGCCAGCAGCCAAGTAGTCAAGAACACTGAAGCTTTCTTT,CASSQVVKNTEAFF
many,TRBD1,TRBJ2-7,TRBV29-1,TGCAGCGTGATGGACAGGGGCAACGAGCAGTACTTC,CSVMDRGNEQYF
NA,TRBD1,TRBJ1-1,TRBV11-2,TGTGCCAGCAGCTTAGGAGAGGGGGCGTTTTATACTGAAGCTTTCTTT,CASSLGEGAFYTEAFF
many,NA,TRBJ1-1,TRBV20-1,TGCAGTGCTTACGGGCGGAACACTGAAGCTTTCTTT,CSAYGRNTEAFF
many,TRBD1,TRBJ2-2,TRBV28,TGTGCCAGTGGGACAGGGGGCAGCGGGGAGCTGTTTTTT,CASGTGGSGELFF
many,NA,TRBJ2-7,TRBV28,TGTGCCAGCAGTCTCCGAAGGGAACTATCTTACTTC,CASSLRRELSYF
many,TRBD1,TRBJ2-7,TRBV19,TGTGCCAGTAGTATAGGGACAGGGGCCTACGAGCAGTACTTC,CASSIGTGAYEQYF
many,NA,TRBJ2-7,TRBV6-2/TRBV6-3,TGTGCCTCAGCTGCCGCCTACGAGCAGTACTTC,CASAAAYEQYF
many,NA,TRBJ2-7,TRBV6-5,TGTGCCAGCAGTTACTCAACCGGGGGCGTCAACGAGCAGTACTTC,CASSYSTGGVNEQYF
many,NA,TRBJ2-2,TRBV5-8,TGTGCCAGCATCACGAGCGGCCTCTCGAACACCAGGGAGCTGTTTTTT,CASITSGLSNTRELFF
many,TRBD1,TRBJ2-7,TRBV12-3/TRBV12-4,TGTGCCAGCGGACCGGGACAGGCTACCTACGAGCAGTACTTC,CASGPGQATYEQYF
many,NA,TRBJ2-7,TRBV5-1,TGCGCCAGCAGCTTGCAGAAGGGCTCCTACGAGCAGTACTTC,CASSLQKGSYEQYF
many,NA,TRBJ1-6,TRBV6-5,TGTGCCAGCAGTATGGGTTATAAACATAATTCACCCCTCCACTTT,CASSMGYKHNSPLHF
many,NA,TRBJ2-4,TRBV29-1,TGCAGCGTTGAAGGGGCCAAAAACATTCAGTACTTC,CSVEGAKNIQYF
many,TRBD1,TRBJ2-5,TRBV7-2,TGTGCCAGCAGCCCAGGACAGGGTTTAGAGACCCAGTACTTC,CASSPGQGLETQYF
many,NA,TRBJ1-1,TRBV28,TGTGCCAGCAGTTTTGTGGGGACAGCTTTCTTT,CASSFVGTAFF
many,NA,TRBJ1-3,TRBV12-3/TRBV12-4,TGTGCCAGCAAAGGTCCTGGAAACACCATATATTTT,CASKGPGNTIYF
many,TRBD1,TRBJ1-5,TRBV30,TGTGCCTGGAGACCTGACAGGGGTGGCAATCAGCCCCAGCATTTT,CAWRPDRGGNQPQHF